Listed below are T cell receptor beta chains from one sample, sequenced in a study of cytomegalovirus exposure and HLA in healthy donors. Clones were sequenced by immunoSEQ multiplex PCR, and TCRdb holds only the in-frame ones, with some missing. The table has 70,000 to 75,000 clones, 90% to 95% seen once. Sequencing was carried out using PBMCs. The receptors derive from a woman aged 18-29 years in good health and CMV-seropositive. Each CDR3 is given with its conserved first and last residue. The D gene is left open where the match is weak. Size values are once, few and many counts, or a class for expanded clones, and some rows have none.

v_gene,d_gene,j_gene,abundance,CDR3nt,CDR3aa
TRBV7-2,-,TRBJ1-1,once,TGTGCCGGCGGGCAGTTAATGAACACTGAAGCTTTCTTT,CAGGQLMNTEAFF
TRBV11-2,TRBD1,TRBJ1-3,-,TGTGCCAGCAGCAGAGGGACAGGGAGGAACACCATATATTTT,CASSRGTGRNTIYF
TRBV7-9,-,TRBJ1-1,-,TGTGCCAGCAGCTTAGAACGGACTGAAGCTTTCTTT,CASSLERTEAFF
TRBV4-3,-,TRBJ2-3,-,TGCGCCAGCAGCCAAGAATCACTCAGCACAGATACGCAGTATTTT,CASSQESLSTDTQYF
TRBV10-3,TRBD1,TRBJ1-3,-,TGTGCCATGACAGGGACTGGAAACACCATATATTTT,CAMTGTGNTIYF
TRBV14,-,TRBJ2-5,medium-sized,TGTGCCAGCAGCCAAGGGGCCGCCCATTTGGCAGAGACCCAGTACTTC,CASSQGAAHLAETQYF
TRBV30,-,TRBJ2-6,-,TGTGCCTGGAGTACGTCCCTAATAGCCAACGTCCTGACTTTC,CAWSTSLIANVLTF
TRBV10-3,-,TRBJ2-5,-,TGTGCCATCAGTGACCCCCCTAGGGGAGAGACCCAGTACTTC,CAISDPPRGETQYF
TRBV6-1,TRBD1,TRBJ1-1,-,TGTGCCAGCCTGACAGGGGGCTTGGACACTGAAGCTTTCTTT,CASLTGGLDTEAFF
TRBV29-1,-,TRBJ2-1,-,TGCAGCGTCGCCGGCGGGTGGGATGAGCAGTTCTTC,CSVAGGWDEQFF
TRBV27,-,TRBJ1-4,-,TGTGCCAGCAGCCCGGGGGGGGGTCGTGAAAAACTGTTTTTT,CASSPGGGREKLFF
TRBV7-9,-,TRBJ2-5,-,TGTGCCAGCAGCTTAGAAGGGAGAGGGGGGGAAGAGACCCAGTACTTC,CASSLEGRGGEETQYF
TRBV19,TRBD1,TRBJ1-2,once,TGTGCCAGTAGAGGGACAGGGGGAGGCTATGGCTACACCTTC,CASRGTGGGYGYTF
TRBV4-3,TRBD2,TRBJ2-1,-,TGCGCCAGCAGCCTCCTCGGCGGGGGTAGGAACTCCTACAATGAGCAGTTCTTC,CASSLLGGGRNSYNEQFF
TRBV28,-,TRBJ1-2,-,TGTGCCAGCAGCGAACTCAGAGTGCTCAGGTTCTATGGCTACACCTTC,CASSELRVLRFYGYTF
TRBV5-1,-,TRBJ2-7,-,TGCGCCAGCAGCTTGGAAGCAGGGTATCTGTACGAGCAGTACTTC,CASSLEAGYLYEQYF
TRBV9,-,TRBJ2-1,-,TGTGCCAGCAGCGTAAATCTAGAGCTAATGAAGGAGCAGTTCTTC,CASSVNLELMKEQFF
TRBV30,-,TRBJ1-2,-,TGTGCCTGGAGATCGGGGGGGCCAGGCTACACCTTC,CAWRSGGPGYTF
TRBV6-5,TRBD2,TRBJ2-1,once,TGTGCCAGCAGTGTACTAGCGGACAATGAGCAGTTCTTC,CASSVLADNEQFF
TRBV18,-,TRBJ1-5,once,TGTGCCAGCTCACCCCCCCCACAGACAGGCATCCCCAATCAGCCCCAGCATTTT,CASSPPPQTGIPNQPQHF
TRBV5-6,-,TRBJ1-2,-,TGTGCCAGCAGCTTGGCGGAGGGCTACACCTTC,CASSLAEGYTF
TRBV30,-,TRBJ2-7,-,TGTGCCTGGATTACCCGACGGGGGGAGCAGTACTTC,CAWITRRGEQYF